This T cell receptor beta chain was identified in a study of T cell responses to AZD1222 COVID-19 vaccine. General study points: CD4 TCRs linked to vaccination spanned spike, dominating at 160-218 and 743-854.

The CDR3 has 14 amino acids. The germline V and J ends were trimmed by 5 bases and 8 bases, with 18 bases remaining between them. Per germline, CDR1 LGHNA and CDR2 YNFKEQ. About this clone: The antigen is unknown.

Sequencing was performed with immunoSEQ multiplex PCR; in TCRdb, only in-frame clones are kept and a portion is missing. This table has about 140,000 clones, approximately 90% appearing once. The J gene is TRBJ1-2, the V gene TRBV4-2, with D possibly matching TRBD1 (6 bases). The specimen comprised peripheral blood, sampled on day 0 of AZD1222 vaccination. This receptor was identified in an adult in good health. Written as DNA, the CDR3 is TGTGCCAGCAGCTCTAAGGCAGGGGACGTGGGCTACACCTTC. It encodes CASSSKAGDVGYTF.